This is a list of T cell receptor beta chains from one sample in a study of Ad26.COV2.S vaccination and SARS-CoV-2 variants. The method was immunoSEQ multiplex PCR; TCRdb's version includes in-frame clones alone and lacks a portion of them. The table records about 400,000 clones, approximately 90% of them present only once. The input for sequencing was peripheral blood, taken in a trial of Ad26.COV2.S vaccine versus placebo. Receptor source: a person aged 18 to 59 who received the Ad26.COV2.S COVID-19 vaccine or a placebo. Each CDR3 is given with its conserved first and last residue. D genes are given only for firm matches. Clone size is stated in some rows and not others, as once, few, many or a class when expanded.

size: NA
V: TRBV6-1
D: NA
J: TRBJ1-5
DNA: TGTGCCAGCAGTGACAGGGTAGGCCAGCCCCAGCATTTT
CDR3: CASSDRVGQPQHF

size: NA
V: TRBV2
D: TRBD1
J: TRBJ1-2
DNA: TGTGCCAGCACTCTGGGACAGGACTTCTACTATGGCTACACCTTC
CDR3: CASTLGQDFYYGYTF

size: NA
V: TRBV7-9
D: NA
J: TRBJ2-1
DNA: TGTGCCAGCAGCTTATTAAACAATGAGCAGTTCTTC
CDR3: CASSLLNNEQFF

size: NA
V: TRBV2
D: NA
J: TRBJ2-1
DNA: TGTGCCAGCAGGGCCCCTGGCGAATCATACAATGAGCAGTTCTTC
CDR3: CASRAPGESYNEQFF

size: NA
V: TRBV30
D: NA
J: TRBJ2-5
DNA: TGTGCCTGGAGCGTTAAAGAGACCCAGTACTTC
CDR3: CAWSVKETQYF

size: once
V: TRBV30
D: NA
J: TRBJ1-6
DNA: TGTGCCTGGAGTGTGGGGGGGTCCTCACCCCTCCACTTT
CDR3: CAWSVGGSSPLHF

size: NA
V: TRBV28
D: TRBD1
J: TRBJ2-1
DNA: TGTGCCAGCCCTCCCCGGGACAGGGCCTACAATGAGCAGTTCTTC
CDR3: CASPPRDRAYNEQFF

size: NA
V: TRBV19
D: NA
J: TRBJ2-7
DNA: TGTGCCAGTAGTTTTACCCGACAAGCCGAGCAGTACTTC
CDR3: CASSFTRQAEQYF

size: once
V: TRBV6-1
D: TRBD2
J: TRBJ2-3
DNA: TGTGCCAGCAGTGAGCGGGGCGGGAGGTTGGTAAATACGCAGTATTTT
CDR3: CASSERGGRLVNTQYF

size: NA
V: TRBV7-9
D: NA
J: TRBJ2-5
DNA: TGTGCCAGCAGTCGAATAGAGACCCAGTACTTC
CDR3: CASSRIETQYF

size: NA
V: TRBV30
D: NA
J: TRBJ2-5
DNA: TGTGCCTGGAGTCCCGGGGCTGAGACCCAGTACTTC
CDR3: CAWSPGAETQYF

size: NA
V: TRBV19
D: NA
J: TRBJ2-3
DNA: TGTGCCAGTAGTATAGGACTTCCCACAGATACGCAGTATTTT
CDR3: CASSIGLPTDTQYF

size: NA
V: TRBV21-1
D: NA
J: TRBJ2-5
DNA: TGTGCCAGCAGTCATCTCCGGGACAGGGATGGGGAGACCCAGTACTTC
CDR3: CASSHLRDRDGETQYF

size: NA
V: TRBV25-1
D: TRBD1
J: TRBJ2-1
DNA: TGTGCCAGCAGTGAATCCGGGACAGGGCCCTTCAATGAGCAGTTCTTC
CDR3: CASSESGTGPFNEQFF

size: NA
V: TRBV3-1/TRBV3-2
D: NA
J: TRBJ1-1
DNA: TGTGCCAGCCAGCTGGGGTTGAACACTGAAGCTTTCTTT
CDR3: CASQLGLNTEAFF

size: NA
V: TRBV29-1
D: TRBD2
J: TRBJ2-1
DNA: TGCAGCGTGATGGGACTAGCGGGAGTGGCCTACAATGAGCAGTTCTTC
CDR3: CSVMGLAGVAYNEQFF

size: NA
V: TRBV5-1
D: NA
J: TRBJ1-1
DNA: TGCGCCAGCCAATGGAGGGGCGCCGGCACTGAAGCTTTCTTT
CDR3: CASQWRGAGTEAFF

size: NA
V: TRBV19
D: NA
J: TRBJ1-2
DNA: TGTGCCAGTAGTATAGTTCCAGAAGGTCCGGGAGGCTACACCTTC
CDR3: CASSIVPEGPGGYTF

size: many
V: TRBV4-1
D: TRBD1
J: TRBJ2-5
DNA: TGCGCCAGCAGCCAAGGATCCACAGGGGGCGAAGAGACCCAGTACTTC
CDR3: CASSQGSTGGEETQYF

size: NA
V: TRBV4-2
D: TRBD2
J: TRBJ2-5
DNA: TGTGCCAGCAGCCAAGACGAGGCTAGCGGGCTTCAAGAGACCCAGTACTTC
CDR3: CASSQDEASGLQETQYF

size: once
V: TRBV19
D: NA
J: TRBJ1-5
DNA: TGTGCCAGTAGTAGGGGGGCGGAGAGCAATCAGCCCCAGCATTTT
CDR3: CASSRGAESNQPQHF

size: NA
V: TRBV28
D: TRBD2
J: TRBJ2-2
DNA: TGTGCCAGCAGTCAAGCGGGAGCGAAGACCGGGGAGCTGTTTTTT
CDR3: CASSQAGAKTGELFF

size: NA
V: TRBV19
D: TRBD1
J: TRBJ1-4
DNA: TGTGCCAGTAGTAATATCCCGGGACAGGGGAATGAAAAACTGTTTTTT
CDR3: CASSNIPGQGNEKLFF

size: NA
V: TRBV7-2
D: NA
J: TRBJ1-2
DNA: TGTGCCAGCAGCTGGGGGGTGGGAGCCGAAAACTATGGCTACACCTTC
CDR3: CASSWGVGAENYGYTF

size: NA
V: TRBV28
D: TRBD1
J: TRBJ1-2
DNA: TGTGCCAGTCACCAGACAGGGCGCTATGGCTACACCTTC
CDR3: CASHQTGRYGYTF

size: few
V: TRBV5-4
D: NA
J: TRBJ1-1
DNA: TGTGCCAGCAGCTTGGGGGGTCCGAACACTGAAGCTTTCTTT
CDR3: CASSLGGPNTEAFF

size: NA
V: TRBV14
D: TRBD1
J: TRBJ1-1
DNA: TGTGCCAGCAGCTATCGGGGGACAGGGCCTGAAGCTTTCTTT
CDR3: CASSYRGTGPEAFF

size: NA
V: TRBV7-8
D: TRBD2
J: TRBJ2-7
DNA: TGTGCCAGCAGCCCCAGTCTAGCGGACTCCTACGAGCAGTACTTC
CDR3: CASSPSLADSYEQYF

size: NA
V: TRBV28
D: NA
J: TRBJ1-5
DNA: TGTGCCACCAAAAGGGACCATAGCAATCAGCCCCAGCATTTT
CDR3: CATKRDHSNQPQHF

size: NA
V: TRBV5-1
D: TRBD2
J: TRBJ2-2
DNA: TGCGCCAGCAGCGTAGGACTAGCGGGTAACACCGGGGAGCTGTTTTTT
CDR3: CASSVGLAGNTGELFF

size: NA
V: TRBV7-2
D: NA
J: TRBJ2-1
DNA: TGTGCCAGCAGCTTCCTAGGGGTGTCCTACAATGAGCAGTTCTTC
CDR3: CASSFLGVSYNEQFF

size: NA
V: TRBV12-3/TRBV12-4
D: NA
J: TRBJ1-1
DNA: TGTGCCAGCAGTTACCCAGGGCGAGGGGGAGCTTTCTTT
CDR3: CASSYPGRGGAFF

size: once
V: TRBV30
D: TRBD2
J: TRBJ2-1
DNA: TGTGCCTGGAGAGTGGGGCTAGCGGGCAAAGACAATGAGCAGTTCTTC
CDR3: CAWRVGLAGKDNEQFF

size: NA
V: TRBV28
D: TRBD1
J: TRBJ1-5
DNA: TGTGCCAGCACCCAGGACAGGGGCCCCAATCAGCCCCAGCATTTT
CDR3: CASTQDRGPNQPQHF

size: NA
V: TRBV6-1
D: NA
J: TRBJ2-4
DNA: TGTGCCAGCAGTGACCTAGCCAAAAACATTCAGTACTTC
CDR3: CASSDLAKNIQYF

size: NA
V: TRBV3-1/TRBV3-2
D: TRBD1
J: TRBJ1-6
DNA: TGTGCCAGCAGCCAAGGTTTGAGTGGGCCAGGGGGGAATTCACCCCTCCACTTT
CDR3: CASSQGLSGPGGNSPLHF